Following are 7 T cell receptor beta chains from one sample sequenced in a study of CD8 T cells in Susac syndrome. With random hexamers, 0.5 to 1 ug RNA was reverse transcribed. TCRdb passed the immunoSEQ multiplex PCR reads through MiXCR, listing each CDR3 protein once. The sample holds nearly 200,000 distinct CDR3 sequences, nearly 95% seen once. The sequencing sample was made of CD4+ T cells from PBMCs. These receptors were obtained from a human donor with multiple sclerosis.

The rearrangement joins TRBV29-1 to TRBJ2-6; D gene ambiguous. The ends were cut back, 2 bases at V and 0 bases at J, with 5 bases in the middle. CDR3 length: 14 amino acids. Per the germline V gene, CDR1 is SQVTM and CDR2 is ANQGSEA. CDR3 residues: CSVESPSGANVLTF. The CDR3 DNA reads TGCAGCGTTGAATCCCCCTCTGGGGCCAACGTCCTGACTTTC.

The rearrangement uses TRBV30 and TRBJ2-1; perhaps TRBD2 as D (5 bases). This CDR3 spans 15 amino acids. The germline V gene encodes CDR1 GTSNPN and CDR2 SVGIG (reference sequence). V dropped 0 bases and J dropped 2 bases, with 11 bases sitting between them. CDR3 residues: CAWSVMAGTYNEQFF. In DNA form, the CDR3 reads TGTGCCTGGAGTGTAATGGCGGGCACCTACAATGAGCAGTTCTTC.

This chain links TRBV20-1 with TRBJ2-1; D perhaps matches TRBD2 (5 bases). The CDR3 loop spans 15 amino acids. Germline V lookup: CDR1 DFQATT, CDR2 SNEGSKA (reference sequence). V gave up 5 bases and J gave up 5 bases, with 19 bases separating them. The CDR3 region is CSAPWTPRANNEQFF. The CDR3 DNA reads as TGCAGTGCTCCTTGGACCCCGCGGGCCAACAATGAGCAGTTCTTC.

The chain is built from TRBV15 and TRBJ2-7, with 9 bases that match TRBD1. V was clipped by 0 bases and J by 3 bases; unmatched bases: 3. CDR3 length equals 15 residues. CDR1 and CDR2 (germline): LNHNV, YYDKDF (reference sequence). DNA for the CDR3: TGTGCCACCAGCAGAGATAGGGACAGGGTCTACGAGCAGTACTTC. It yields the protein CATSRDRDRVYEQYF.

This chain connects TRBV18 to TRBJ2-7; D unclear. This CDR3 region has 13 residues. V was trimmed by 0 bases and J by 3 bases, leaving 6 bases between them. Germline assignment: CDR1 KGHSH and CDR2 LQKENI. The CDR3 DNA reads TGTGCCAGCTCACCACCGACGGTCTACGAGCAGTACTTC. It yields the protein CASSPPTVYEQYF.

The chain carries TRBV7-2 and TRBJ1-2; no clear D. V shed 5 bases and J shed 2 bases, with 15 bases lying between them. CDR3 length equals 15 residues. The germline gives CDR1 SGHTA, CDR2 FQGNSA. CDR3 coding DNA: TGTGCCAGCAGCCCCCGGGGATTGACAAACTATGGCTACACCTTC. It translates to CASSPRGLTNYGYTF.

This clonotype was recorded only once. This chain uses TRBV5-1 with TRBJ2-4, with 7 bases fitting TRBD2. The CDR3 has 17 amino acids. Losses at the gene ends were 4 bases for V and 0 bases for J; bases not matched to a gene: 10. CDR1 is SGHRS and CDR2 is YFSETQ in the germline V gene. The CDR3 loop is CASSALWAGEAKNIQYF. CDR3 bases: TGCGCCAGCAGCGCACTTTGGGCGGGAGAAGCCAAAAACATTCAGTACTTC.